This entry describes one T cell receptor beta chain. Its antigen is unknown. This sample includes further DNA sequences coding for the same CDR3. Alopecia areata patients provided lesional scalp punch biopsies and peripheral blood, both collected for the study. Sorting of CD4+ and CD8+ T cells was performed on PBMCs. As the sequencing template, cDNA was produced by extracting RNA and reverse transcribing it. Assay: immunoSEQ multiplex PCR; the TCRdb copy retains only in-frame clones and omits some. The profile shows 95,000 to 150,000 clones, about 50% of them singletons. The sample originates from a study of CD8+ T cells in alopecia areata. General study findings and limits: Mice showed clearer TCR sharing than patients did, a gap that was possibly HLA-related. Scalp data also include sequences from resident alphabeta T cells of normal skin.

Germline CDR1 GTSNPN, CDR2 SVGIG (reference sequence). This CDR3 contains 15 residues. Trimming at V came to 2 bases and at J to 0 bases, leaving 6 bases not matched to a gene. Sample: NKG2D-low CD8+ T cells sorted from blood. The sequence derives from a human donor with alopecia areata. The chain combines TRBV30 with TRBJ2-5; TRBD2 agrees at 7 bases. The CDR3 nucleotides read TGTGCCTGGAGTCGAACCCTAGCGGACCAAGAGACCCAGTACTTC. Residues: CAWSRTLADQETQYF.